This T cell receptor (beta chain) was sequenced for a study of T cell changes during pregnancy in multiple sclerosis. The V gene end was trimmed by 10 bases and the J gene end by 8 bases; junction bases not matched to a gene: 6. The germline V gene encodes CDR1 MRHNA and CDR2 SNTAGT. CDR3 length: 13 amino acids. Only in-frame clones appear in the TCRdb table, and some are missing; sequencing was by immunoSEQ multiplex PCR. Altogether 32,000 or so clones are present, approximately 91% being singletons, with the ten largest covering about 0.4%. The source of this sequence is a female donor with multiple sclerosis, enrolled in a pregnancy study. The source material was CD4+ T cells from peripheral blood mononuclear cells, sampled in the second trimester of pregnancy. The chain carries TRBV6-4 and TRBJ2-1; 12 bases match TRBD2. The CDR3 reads CATRLAGAHEQFF. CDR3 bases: TGTGCCACCCGACTAGCGGGAGCGCATGAGCAGTTCTTC.